Given below is one T cell receptor beta chain in context. The antigen remains unidentified. The source of the sample is a study of vaccination effects on CD4 cells after COVID-19. Profiled with immunoSEQ multiplex PCR; TCRdb holds only in-frame clones, not every one. This table holds roughly 59,000 clones, around 82% found once. The germline V gene has CDR1 SGHVS and CDR2 FQNEAQ. V was trimmed by 1 base and J by 0 bases, leaving 6 bases between them. There are 15 residues in the CDR3. Antigen-specific CD4+ T cells were expanded with viral peptide pools in the ViraFEST assay before sequencing. Following 10 days of culture, CD4+ T cells were isolated. Participants got two doses of BNT162b2 or mRNA-1273 vaccine.

This rearrangement joins TRBV7-8 to TRBJ1-4; D not resolved. Here the sequenced sample was CD4+ T cells from PBMCs cultured with HCoV-OC43 spike peptides, taken after COVID-19 vaccination. Stated subset: HCoV-OC43 spike overlapping peptide pool stimulation. The clonotype was recovered from a human donor who received a COVID-19 vaccine. CDR3 region: CASSLDSATNEKLFF. The CDR3 DNA reads as TGTGCCAGCAGCTTAGATTCGGCAACTAATGAAAAACTGTTTTTT.